This TCR beta chain was recorded in a study of tumor-infiltrating lymphocytes in oesophageal squamous cell carcinoma. The V and J ends lost 1 base and 3 bases respectively, with 7 bases between them. From germline, CDR1 is SGHTA and CDR2 FQGNSA. The CDR3 covers 14 residues. This clonotype was counted between two and nine times. MiXCR, run by TCRdb on the PCR reads, gives a single entry per CDR3 protein. The sample holds 9,500 to 15,000 distinct CDR3 sequences, approximately 50% seen once. The source material was esophageal tumor tissue. This sequence joins TRBV7-2 and TRBJ2-1, with D unclear. The sequence derives from a female donor with esophageal squamous cell carcinoma. CDR3 residues: CASSLEGSYNEQFF. In nucleotides, the CDR3 is TGTGCCAGCAGCTTAGAGGGCAGCTACAATGAGCAGTTCTTC.